One and the same sample provided the 11 T cell receptor beta chains below, sequenced in a study of T cells in narcolepsy. The repertoire was sequenced with immunoSEQ multiplex PCR; TCRdb's copy has only in-frame clones and lacks some. This sample carries roughly 34,000 clones, less than 85% of them seen once, and the ten largest clones take over 0.95%. Source material: CD45RA- memory CD4+ T cells from PBMCs. These receptors all stem from a human donor with narcolepsy.

The chain carries TRBV6-6 and TRBJ2-1; maybe TRBD2 (5 bases). Germline lookup yields CDR1 MNHNY and CDR2 SVGAGI (reference sequence). The germline V and J ends were trimmed by 7 bases and 8 bases, with 15 bases remaining between them. The CDR3 contains 13 residues. Here the CDR3 DNA reads TGTGCCAGCACCGCGGGCATTAGATATGAGCAGTTCTTC. This codes for CASTAGIRYEQFF.

The chain uses TRBV29-1 and TRBJ2-2; D not certain. The CDR3 extends over 14 amino acids. The ends were cut back, 0 bases at V and 5 bases at J, with 10 bases in the middle. Germline V gene sequence: CDR1 SQVTM, CDR2 ANQGSEA. The CDR3 loop reads CSVEDKGATGELFF. The CDR3 nucleotides are TGCAGCGTTGAAGATAAAGGTGCGACCGGGGAGCTGTTTTTT.

The V gene is TRBV4-3, the J gene TRBJ2-2, with 11 positions matching TRBD2. The CDR3 is 16 amino acids. Germline V gene lookup returns CDR1 LGHNA and CDR2 YSLEER. Trimming cost V 2 bases and J 1 base; bases outside gene matches: 0. CDR3 coding DNA: TGCGCCAGCAGCCAACTAGCGGGGGGGAACACCGGGGAGCTGTTTTTT. Protein: CASSQLAGGNTGELFF.

The chain combines TRBV5-1 with TRBJ1-6, with 9 bases fitting TRBD1. Trimming took 0 bases from V and 8 from J; bases not matched to a gene: 15. The CDR3 contains 19 residues. Germline V gene data show CDR1 as SGHRS and CDR2 as YFSETQ. CDR3 protein: CASSLAGTGFGARDSPLHF. The CDR3 DNA follows: TGCGCCAGCAGCTTGGCGGGGACAGGGTTCGGCGCTCGGGATTCACCCCTCCACTTT.

The V and J genes are TRBV2 and TRBJ2-5, with a weak D call TRBD2 (5 bases). The V end lost 2 bases, the J end lost 1 base, and 11 bases lay between the germline ends. This CDR3 is 15 amino acids long. CDR1 is SNHLY, CDR2 FYNNEI, per germline. The CDR3 nucleotides read TGTGCCAGCAGTGAAACGGCGAGGGCCCAAGAGACCCAGTACTTC. This sequence encodes CASSETARAQETQYF.

The chain has TRBV4-2 and TRBJ1-1; D not resolved. With 0 bases removed from V and 8 bases from J, the gap between germline ends came to 13 bases. There are 14 residues in the CDR3. Germline lookup yields CDR1 LGHNA and CDR2 YNFKEQ. CDR3 sequence reads: CASSQDDRNREAFF. In DNA, the CDR3 is TGTGCCAGCAGCCAAGATGATCGCAACAGAGAAGCTTTCTTT.

A remark on this clone: Within the sample, other DNA sequences also encode this same CDR3. This rearrangement joins TRBV30 to TRBJ1-1; D unresolved. Trimming took off 5 bases at V and 1 base at J, with 8 bases between the two ends. The CDR3 runs to 12 residues. Germline lookup yields CDR1 GTSNPN and CDR2 SVGIG (reference sequence). The CDR3, as DNA: TGTGCCTGGTCGGACGGGAACACTGAAGCTTTCTTT. Translation gives CAWSDGNTEAFF.

The rearrangement uses TRBV19 and TRBJ2-1; weak D call: TRBD1 (6 bases). Germline V gene sequence: CDR1 LNHDA, CDR2 SQIVND (reference sequence). The CDR3 runs to 15 residues. V lost 5 bases and J lost 5, with 16 bases in between. The CDR3 loop reads CASSVSGTPDNEQFF. The CDR3 DNA is TGTGCCAGTAGTGTATCCGGGACACCAGACAATGAGCAGTTCTTC. Based on the CDR3 plus reference TRBV19 and TRBJ2-1, the full variable domain is DGGITQSPKYLFRKEGQNVTLSCEQNLNHDAMYWYRQDPGQGLRLIYYSQIVNDFQKGDIAEGYSVSREKKESFPLTVTSAQKNPTAFYLCASSVSGTPDNEQFFGPGTRLTVL.

The gene calls are TRBV10-3 and TRBJ2-7; possible D gene TRBD2, 5 bases. CDR1 is ENHRY, CDR2 SYGVKD, per germline. V lost 5 bases to trimming and J lost 0 bases, with 8 bases between them. There are 13 residues in the CDR3. This CDR3 reads CAISPRGSYEQYF. As DNA, the CDR3 is TGTGCCATCAGTCCTCGGGGCTCCTACGAGCAGTACTTC.

V and J are TRBV6-5 and TRBJ1-5; possibly TRBD1 for D (6 bases). V was clipped by 7 bases and J by 6 bases, with 16 bases between them. Germline V gene data show CDR1 as MNHEY and CDR2 as SVGAGI. The CDR3 length is 14 residues. The CDR3 bases are TGTGCCAGCATTCGGGGGGCGGGCGGTCAGCCCCAGCATTTT. Translation: CASIRGAGGQPQHF.

This sequence joins TRBV10-3 and TRBJ1-4; 7 positions match TRBD1. V gave up 4 bases and J gave up 8 bases; unmatched junction bases: 10. The CDR3 is 15 amino acids. Per germline, CDR1 ENHRY and CDR2 SYGVKD. The CDR3 nucleotides read TGTGCCATCAGTGCGAATGAAGGGGGCACGGAAAAACTGTTTTTT. This encodes CAISANEGGTEKLFF.